These 3 T cell receptor beta chains were all obtained from the same sample, sequenced in a study of OX40 agonist ivuxolimab in advanced cancers. Sequencing was performed with immunoSEQ multiplex PCR; in TCRdb, only in-frame clones are kept and a portion is missing. The table records approximately 20,000 clones, 70% to 90% of them present only once. Source: CD4+ or CD8+ T cells sorted from blood, taken in a trial of the OX40 agonist ivuxolimab. These receptors were taken from an adult with an advanced solid tumor such as melanoma, head and neck, liver or kidney cancer.

The chain carries TRBV15 and TRBJ1-1; unclear D gene. Germline values: CDR1 LNHNV, CDR2 YYDKDF (reference sequence). This CDR3 has 13 amino acids. Trimming stripped 1 base from V and 1 base from J, with 4 bases between. For the CDR3, the DNA is TGTGCCACCAGCAGAGTGGAGAACACTGAAGCTTTCTTT. This translates into CATSRVENTEAFF.

The chain employs TRBV19 and TRBJ2-7, with D perhaps TRBD2 (5 bases). V shed 4 bases and J shed 4 bases, with 11 bases lying between them. This CDR3 has 13 amino acids. Looked up from germline, CDR1 is LNHDA and CDR2 is SQIVND (reference sequence). CDR3 region: CASSRTRTYEQYF. The CDR3 coding sequence is TGTGCCAGTAGTAGAACAAGGACTTACGAGCAGTACTTC.

The V and J genes are TRBV25-1 and TRBJ1-1; maybe TRBD1 (5 bases). The CDR3 consists of 12 residues. Trimming took 6 bases from V and 8 from J, leaving 13 bases between them. The germline gives CDR1 MGHDK, CDR2 SYGVNS. The DNA of the CDR3 is TGTGCCAGCAGGACAGCCCGAGGGGAAGCTTTCTTT. Its protein is CASRTARGEAFF.